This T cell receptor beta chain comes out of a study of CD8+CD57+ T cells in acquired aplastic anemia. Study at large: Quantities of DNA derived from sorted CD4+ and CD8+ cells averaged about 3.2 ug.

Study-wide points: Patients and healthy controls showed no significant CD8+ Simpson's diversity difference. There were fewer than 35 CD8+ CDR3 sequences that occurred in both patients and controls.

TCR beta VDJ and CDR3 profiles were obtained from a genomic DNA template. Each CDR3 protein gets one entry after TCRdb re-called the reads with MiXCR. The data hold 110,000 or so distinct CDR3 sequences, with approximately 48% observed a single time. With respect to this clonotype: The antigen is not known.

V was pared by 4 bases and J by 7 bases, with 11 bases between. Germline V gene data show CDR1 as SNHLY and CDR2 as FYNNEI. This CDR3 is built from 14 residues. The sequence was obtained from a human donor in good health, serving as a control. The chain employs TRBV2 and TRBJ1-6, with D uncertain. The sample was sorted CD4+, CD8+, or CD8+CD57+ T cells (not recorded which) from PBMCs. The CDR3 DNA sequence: TGTGCCAGCAGTGTATACAGTACAAATTCACCCCTCCACTTT. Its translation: CASSVYSTNSPLHF.